Detailed here is one T cell receptor (beta chain). The antigen remains unidentified. Expansion of antigen-specific CD4+ T cells with viral peptide pools was carried out by the ViraFEST assay before sequencing. At the end of nine to ten days of culture, CD4+ T cells were isolated. Nobody among the vaccine recipients had prior SARS-CoV-2 infection (nucleocapsid antibodies were negative). The CDR3 consists of 16 residues. V gave up 0 bases and J gave up 7 bases, with 18 bases separating them. Germline lookup yields CDR1 MNHEY and CDR2 SVGEGT. Libraries were prepared by immunoSEQ multiplex PCR; TCRdb keeps only in-frame clonotypes and omits some of them. Seen here are over 55,000 clones, about four fifths observed once, and the top ten hold roughly 2.7%. This sample stems from a study of vaccination effects on CD4 cells after COVID-19. Whole-study results and caveats: The study found marked clonal contraction of infection- and vaccine-induced clones late after vaccination.

The receptor was derived from a human donor who received a COVID-19 vaccine. The chain combines TRBV6-2 or TRBV6-3 with TRBJ2-5; D may match TRBD1 or TRBD2 (5 bases each). The specimen comprised CD4+ T cells from PBMCs cultured with HCoV-229E spike peptides, sampled before COVID-19 vaccination. CDR3 in amino acids: CASSYSMGVVVMTQYF. The CDR3 coding sequence is TGTGCCAGCAGTTACTCGATGGGGGTCGTGGTTATGACCCAGTACTTC.